This record concerns one T cell receptor (beta chain) sequence. This clonotype was counted a few times. No cognate antigen has been identified for it. Base quality data are lacking; no much larger clone is found one base away. Donors were 40 or so systemically healthy Caucasian individuals from Russia aged roughly 6 to 95 years. Each donor gave approximately 9.3 milliliters of peripheral blood, collected into EDTA-treated Vacutainer tubes. PBMCs were isolated by Ficoll-Paque density-gradient centrifugation, with at least 7 million obtained per sample. Total RNA was extracted from PBMCs with Trizol reagent, with at least 5 micrograms obtained per sample. For every donor, an aliquot of PBMCs went through flow cytometry to measure the percentages of naive CD45RAhigh/CD27high T cells. The receptor library was made with 5' RACE. These reads were obtained on an Illumina HiSeq 2500. A second PCR of about 7 to 12 cycles was run with a J-beta primer mix and a sample-barcoded 5' primer. A template-switch 5' adaptor carrying 12 random nucleotides introduced a unique molecular identifier onto each TCR beta cDNA molecule. Each sample yielded at least 3 million CDR3-containing paired-end reads. The Mint cDNA synthesis kit, primed by a TRBC-specific oligonucleotide, was used to synthesize first-strand cDNA from all RNA. Following uracil-DNA glycosylase treatment, a first 18-cycle PCR with universal primers M1SS and BC2_uni_R was performed on all cDNA. As for how the authors treated the data: Normalization of each sample was performed by random selection of 1 million high-quality reads, each carrying a distinct molecular identifier. Reads with shared molecular identifiers were discarded instead of being binned into consensus sequences. MiTCR, set to a Q25 quality threshold and the strictest error-elimination algorithm, was used for CDR3 identification, clonotype clustering and error correction. A nonparametric unseen species model with Euler transformation was used to estimate lower-bound total TCR beta diversity. Clones were called with MiXCR by TCRdb after fastp trimmed the public reads at Q25, and only in-frame beta chains were retained. Rows merge per CDR3 protein into single entries with the most common DNA and genes. These V and J calls are TCRdb output, not the study's own analysis. Counted in this sample were about 1,500,000 distinct CDR3 sequences; approximately 38% of them appeared once. Clones ranked in the top ten supply under 8% of the sample.

A distance of 10 bases separates the germline ends of V and J, which lose 1 base and 6 bases respectively. For CDR1 and CDR2, the germline V gene lists MGHDK and SYGVNS. Including the terminal cysteine and phenylalanine, the CDR3 comprises 15 residues. Only CDR3 DNA is held: 45 bases, read in frame from base 1. The sample comes from a study of blood T cells in healthy people across ages (dated by TCRdb to the mid-2010s). Background for the entire study: In model experiments, template switching captured roughly one uniquely barcoded TCR beta cDNA molecule for every two T cells. Donors were grouped into four age groups: young (average roughly 17 years), middle-aged (about 40), aged (around 66) and long-lived (about 82). Age-related changes in TCR beta repertoire diversity were measured in the study by deep sequencing normalized with unique cDNA molecular identifiers. Using the same blood draw, the study looked at two additional independent replicas of 1 million unique cDNA reads for two donors, one aged 18 to 29 and the other aged 80 or older. Donors of different ages were randomly distributed across sequencing lanes to avoid experimental bias. Findings and caveats that apply to the study as a whole: The CMV infection status of donors was not known, potentially confounding age-related changes in expanded clonotypes. Since profiling was done on bulk unsorted PBMCs, naive and antigen-experienced compartments could not be conclusively compared. Compared with the aged group, the long-lived group had more naive CD4+ T cells, fewer expanded clones and increased TCR diversity, suggesting age selection. There was a strong correlation between observed TCR beta diversity and the percentage of naive T cells measured by flow cytometry. Total diversity estimates from one million sequenced T cells were considered lower bounds and underestimates. Observed TCR beta diversity per million T cells fell roughly linearly with age, and a significant reduction was already apparent by age roughly 40.

Input material: blood. The sequence is built from TRBV25-1 and TRBJ1-6, with a weak D call of TRBD1 (5 bases match). This receptor was identified in a woman under 30 in good health. The sequenced DNA: TGTGCCAGCAGTGAATTGGGGCAAATTAATTCACCCCTCCACTTT. This is translated as CASSELGQINSPLHF. The reference TRBV25-1 and TRBJ1-6 proteins fill in what lies around the CDR3, so the full variable domain reads EADIYQTPRYLVIGTGKKITLECSQTMGHDKMYWYQQDPGMELHLIHYSYGVNSTEKGDLSSESTVSRIRTEHFPLTLESARPSHTSQYLCASSELGQINSPLHFGNGTRLTVT.